The sequence of this T cell receptor (beta chain) was determined in a study of blood T cell repertoires in COVID-19. Whole-study context: The United States, Italy and Spain provided the acute and convalescent COVID-19 samples. T cells, B-cell-depleted T cells, or PBMCs provided the cDNA or gDNA that served as material.

This CDR3 region has 13 residues. With 8 bases clipped from V and 2 bases from J, the junction kept 6 bases outside the gene matches. This clone has more than one count but fewer than ten. Authors' analysis steps: Amplification from reference gene primers served as the basis for estimated nucleated cell counts. The table came from immunoSEQ multiplex PCR; TCRdb's copy has only in-frame clones and leaves some out. The V and J calls and the clone size are those of that table, but D and trimming were determined from the DNA. The table lists about 8,300 clones, roughly 80% of them singletons. The sequence came from a human donor with active COVID-19. The donor label of this sample is uncertain. Sequencing was carried out using peripheral blood. The chain is built from TRBV12-3 or TRBV12-4 and TRBJ2-7; 7 bases are shared with TRBD1. The DNA of the CDR3 is TGTGCCAGCCGGACTGGGACAGCCTACGAGCAGTACTTC. It specifies CASRTGTAYEQYF.